Listed below are T cell receptor beta chains from one sample, sequenced in a study of spatial heterogeneity in lung cancer. One entry per CDR3 protein results from TCRdb running MiXCR on the 5' RACE reads. The sample contains a few thousand distinct CDR3 sequences, 5.5% to 7.5% of which appear only once. The sample was lung tumor tissue, taken at surgery. These receptors originate from a male donor with early-stage non-small cell lung cancer. Each CDR3 is given with its conserved first and last residue. Fields, in order: D gene, V gene, J gene, CDR3 protein. D genes are given only for firm matches.

d_gene: .
v_gene: TRBV13
j_gene: TRBJ1-3
CDR3aa: CASMGQWVYSGNTIYF

d_gene: TRBD1
v_gene: TRBV20-1
j_gene: TRBJ1-2
CDR3aa: CSAREAGGRSGYTF

d_gene: .
v_gene: TRBV15
j_gene: TRBJ1-3
CDR3aa: CATSRDGGGFPGNTIYF

d_gene: TRBD1
v_gene: TRBV30
j_gene: TRBJ2-7
CDR3aa: CAWGPGQGVPYEQYF

d_gene: TRBD1
v_gene: TRBV18
j_gene: TRBJ2-7
CDR3aa: CASSAGQGMFEQYF

d_gene: .
v_gene: TRBV5-1
j_gene: TRBJ2-5
CDR3aa: CASSLGPHGETQYF

d_gene: .
v_gene: TRBV10-3
j_gene: TRBJ2-2
CDR3aa: CAIREAGTGELFF

d_gene: TRBD2
v_gene: TRBV3-1
j_gene: TRBJ2-5
CDR3aa: CASSQKGTSGRNFRETQYF

d_gene: .
v_gene: TRBV20-1
j_gene: TRBJ1-6
CDR3aa: CSARDQGRQGSPLHF

d_gene: .
v_gene: TRBV28
j_gene: TRBJ2-7
CDR3aa: CASSWGRGTYEQYF

d_gene: TRBD2
v_gene: TRBV7-2
j_gene: TRBJ2-7
CDR3aa: CASSLAGTTSGEQYF